Following are 14 T cell receptor beta chains from one sample sequenced in a study of cytomegalovirus exposure and HLA in healthy donors. The PCR ran on 60 Vbeta and 13 Jbeta primers. Profiled with immunoSEQ multiplex PCR; TCRdb holds only in-frame clones, not every one. The sample shows under 70,000 clones, about 70% of them seen only once. The sequenced sample was PBMCs. These receptors came from a woman in her 30s in good health and CMV-seronegative.

This sequence joins TRBV4-3 and TRBJ2-3; a weak D match, TRBD1 (5 bases). CDR1 and CDR2 from the germline V gene are LGHNA and YSLEER. The CDR3 is 15 residues long. Trimming stripped 4 bases from V and 0 bases from J, with 11 bases between. The chain's CDR3 is CASSLRVSSTDTQYF. CDR3 coding DNA: TGCGCCAGCAGCCTCAGGGTCTCTAGCACAGATACGCAGTATTTT.

V and J are TRBV5-1 and TRBJ1-1, with 8 bases aligning to TRBD1. Germline assignment: CDR1 SGHRS and CDR2 YFSETQ. V lost 4 bases to trimming and J lost 1 base; unmatched junction nucleotides: 12. The CDR3 consists of 17 residues. CDR3 protein: CASSPLRDRFQNTEAFF. The CDR3 coding sequence is TGCGCCAGCAGCCCACTCCGGGACAGGTTCCAGAACACTGAAGCTTTCTTT.

This clone has a handful of counts. The genes are TRBV28 and TRBJ1-1, with D unclear. Trimming left V 3 bases short and J 10 bases short, with 12 bases between. Germline V gene sequence: CDR1 MDHEN, CDR2 SYDVKM. CDR3 length equals 12 residues. The CDR3 nucleotides are TGTGCCAGCAGTTTCTCCCCCCGGGGAGCTTTCTTT. Translating it yields CASSFSPRGAFF.

The rearrangement uses TRBV4-3 and TRBJ2-1, with TRBD2 matching 8 bases. The CDR3 contains 18 residues. J gave up 5 bases and V 5 bases, and 17 bases lay outside the gene matches. Germline CDR1 LGHNA, CDR2 YSLEER. CDR3 bases: TGCGCCAGCAGCACCGTATGGGCGGGAGCGGGAGCCAACAATGAGCAGTTCTTC. Protein product: CASSTVWAGAGANNEQFF.

V and J are TRBV18 and TRBJ1-1; 11 nucleotides align to TRBD1. Germline V gene sequence: CDR1 KGHSH, CDR2 LQKENI. This CDR3 region has 15 residues. J lost 6 bases, V lost 3 bases, and 6 bases had no gene match. CDR3 nucleotide sequence: TGTGCCAGCTCACCGGGACAGGGGGGAATTGCTGAAGCTTTCTTT. Translated, it gives CASSPGQGGIAEAFF.

This chain connects TRBV5-1 to TRBJ2-2, with 11 bases identical to TRBD2. With V trimmed by 1 base and J by 10 bases, 6 bases remained unmatched. Germline V gene sequence: CDR1 SGHRS, CDR2 YFSETQ. This CDR3 has 15 amino acids. The CDR3 DNA reads as TGCGCCAGCAGCTTGAGTACTAGCGGGGGTGTGGAGCTGTTTTTT. Its translation is CASSLSTSGGVELFF.

This sequence joins TRBV11-1 and TRBJ1-1, with 8 nucleotides matching TRBD1. Germline values: CDR1 SGHAT, CDR2 FQDESV (reference sequence). J was trimmed by 12 bases and V by 4 bases; bases with no gene match: 10. The CDR3 contains 13 residues. For the CDR3, the DNA is TGTGCCAGCAGCTCCTACAGGACAGGGTACCCTTTCTTT. It encodes CASSSYRTGYPFF.

CDR3 bases: TGTGCCAGCAGCAGGGGGACAGCCCCCAGGGACGAGCAGTACTTC. Its translation is CASSRGTAPRDEQYF. The chain uses TRBV4-2 and TRBJ2-7, with TRBD1 identical over 7 bases. Germline-derived CDR1 and CDR2 are LGHNA and YNFKEQ. With 5 bases clipped from V and 5 bases from J, the junction kept 12 bases outside the gene matches. The CDR3 is 15 residues long.

In the case of this clone: At one end, the junction sequence differs from germline, possibly due to a read error. The rearrangement links TRBV7-9 to TRBJ1-1; D gene unclear. The CDR3 covers 12 residues. Per the germline V gene, CDR1 is SEHNR and CDR2 is FQNEAQ (reference sequence). CDR3 coding DNA: TGTTCCAGCAGCTTTGAGGGCACTGAAGCTTTCTTT. It specifies CSSSFEGTEAFF.

The sample holds a few counts of this clone. The chain combines TRBV7-7 with TRBJ2-2; D gene ambiguous. Germline values: CDR1 SSHAT, CDR2 FNYEAQ (reference sequence). V shed 1 base and J shed 4 bases, with 7 bases lying between them. This CDR3 has 14 amino acids. CDR3 in DNA: TGTGCCAGCAGCTTAGAAAGAGCCACCGGGGAGCTGTTTTTT. This gives the protein CASSLERATGELFF. The full variable domain, completed using reference TRBV7-7 and TRBJ2-2, is GAGVSQSPRYKVTKRGQDVTLRCDPISSHATLYWYQQALGQGPEFLTYFNYEAQPDKSGLPSDRFSAERPEGSISTLTIQRTEQRDSAMYRCASSLERATGELFFGEGSRLTVL.

In this sample, this clone turned up once. This chain connects TRBV7-2 to TRBJ2-3, with 7 nucleotides matching TRBD2. Germline trimming cut 3 bases from V and 5 bases from J; bases unmatched to any gene: 8. CDR1 and CDR2 (germline): SGHTA, FQGNSA. The CDR3 has 15 amino acids. The DNA of the CDR3 is TGTGCCAGCAGCTTGGAAGCGGGGATGGTAGATACGCAGTATTTT. Translated: CASSLEAGMVDTQYF.

J is TRBJ1-5 and V is TRBV19, with 8 bases aligning to TRBD1. The CDR3 sequence is 17 residues long. CDR1 LNHDA and CDR2 SQIVND come from the germline V gene (reference sequence). V shed 7 bases and J 2 bases; nucleotides not matched to a gene: 13. The DNA of the CDR3 is TGTGCCAGTACTTCTCCCCCAGGGACAGGACGCAATCAGCCCCAGCATTTT. The encoded protein is CASTSPPGTGRNQPQHF. Looking up the rest from reference TRBV19 and TRBJ1-5 gives the full variable domain: DGGITQSPKYLFRKEGQNVTLSCEQNLNHDAMYWYRQDPGQGLRLIYYSQIVNDFQKGDIAEGYSVSREKKESFPLTVTSAQKNPTAFYLCASTSPPGTGRNQPQHFGDGTRLSIL.

This clone has just a few counts. This sequence joins TRBV6-1 and TRBJ1-1; TRBD1 matches at 7 bases. The CDR3 runs to 14 residues. Trimming removed 1 base from V and 7 bases from J; junction bases left unmatched: 6. Germline CDR1 and CDR2: MNHNS and SASEGT. In nucleotides, the CDR3 is TGTGCCAGCAGTGAAGAGACAGGGAGACTTGAAGCTTTCTTT. As protein: CASSEETGRLEAFF.

This clone was counted only a few times. The genes are TRBV5-4 and TRBJ2-1, with TRBD1 identical over 7 bases. The V gene end was trimmed by 2 bases and the J gene end by 7 bases; junction bases not matched to a gene: 9. CDR1 and CDR2 from the germline V gene are SGHNT and YYREEE (reference sequence). The CDR3 runs to 15 residues. In DNA form, the CDR3 reads TGTGCCAGCAGCTTAGACAGGGTTTTGGGGAATGAGCAGTTCTTC. Protein sequence: CASSLDRVLGNEQFF. Full variable domain (remainder filled in from reference TRBV5-4 and TRBJ2-1): ETGVTQSPTHLIKTRGQQVTLRCSSQSGHNTVSWYQQALGQGPQFIFQYYREEENGRGNFPPRFSGLQFPNYSSELNVNALELDDSALYLCASSLDRVLGNEQFFGPGTRLTVL.